These 14 T cell receptor beta chains were all obtained from the same sample, sequenced in a study of blood T cells in healthy people across ages. It was with a sample-barcoded 5' primer and a J-beta primer mix that a second PCR of roughly 7 to 12 cycles was run. MiXCR was run by TCRdb on the 5' RACE reads, yielding one entry per CDR3 protein. The sample includes about 1.5 million distinct CDR3 sequences, 40% to 50% of them seen just once. Material: blood. The receptors were sampled from a woman in her late teens or twenties in good health.

The chain recombines TRBV6-1 with TRBJ2-5; no reliable D call. CDR3 length: 15 amino acids. The germline gives CDR1 MNHNS, CDR2 SASEGT. Trimming pared 1 base from V and 2 bases from J, leaving 11 bases between. This CDR3 reads CASSEGPSEQETQYF. CDR3 sequence (DNA): TGTGCCAGCAGTGAAGGACCTTCGGAACAAGAGACCCAGTACTTC.

The chain recombines TRBV5-1 with TRBJ2-5; D is unclear. Trimming shortened V by 4 bases and J by 11 bases, and 21 bases separated the two germline ends. In germline, CDR1 is SGHRS, CDR2 YFSETQ. The length of the CDR3 is 14 residues. This CDR3 is CASSPIRNWGEQYF. DNA of the CDR3: TGCGCCAGCAGCCCCATACGGAACTGGGGTGAGCAGTACTTC.

This clonotype showed up just a few times. The chain uses TRBV11-2 and TRBJ2-3; 13 nucleotides agree with TRBD2. The CDR3 contains 16 residues. With 1 base clipped from V and 10 bases from J, the junction kept 8 bases outside the gene matches. Germline V gives CDR1 SGHAT, CDR2 FQNNGV. CDR3 sequence: CASSLAPGLAGVAQYF. CDR3 nucleotide sequence: TGTGCCAGCAGCTTAGCTCCCGGACTAGCGGGGGTGGCGCAGTATTTT.

The V and J genes are TRBV30 and TRBJ2-3; D is perhaps TRBD1 (5 bases). The CDR3 extends over 13 amino acids. Germline V lookup: CDR1 GTSNPN, CDR2 SVGIG (reference sequence). Trimming took off 3 bases at V and 4 bases at J, with 11 bases between the two ends. The CDR3 spells CAWRKGAPDTQYF. CDR3 in DNA: TGTGCCTGGAGGAAAGGGGCCCCAGATACGCAGTATTTT. Complete variable domain (other parts from reference TRBV30 and TRBJ2-3): SQTIHQWPATLVQPVGSPLSLECTVEGTSNPNLYWYRQAAGRGLQLLFYSVGIGQISSEVPQNLSASRPQDRQFILSSKKLLLSDSGFYLCAWRKGAPDTQYFGPGTRLTVL.

This clonotype was counted between two and nine times. The chain has TRBV5-1 and TRBJ1-2; possible D gene TRBD1, 6 bases. The CDR3 covers 13 residues. Germline V gives CDR1 SGHRS, CDR2 YFSETQ. V dropped 7 bases and J dropped 3 bases, with 13 bases sitting between them. CDR3 sequence: CASRLAGDYGYTF. Written as DNA, the CDR3 is TGCGCCAGCCGGCTTGCAGGGGACTATGGCTACACCTTC.

V and J are TRBV5-1 and TRBJ2-6; 8 positions agree with TRBD2. The germline V gene encodes CDR1 SGHRS and CDR2 YFSETQ. The CDR3 contains 15 residues. Trimming removed 9 bases from V and 1 base from J; junction bases left unmatched: 6. CDR3 in amino acids: CATTREGSGANVLTF. The CDR3 region has the DNA TGCGCCACCACCCGGGAGGGATCTGGGGCCAACGTCCTGACTTTC.

This clonotype came up a few times. The V gene is TRBV15, the J gene TRBJ2-1; 11 bases line up with TRBD2. V gave up 0 bases and J gave up 4 bases; unmatched junction bases: 5. CDR1 is LNHNV, CDR2 YYDKDF, per germline (reference sequence). The CDR3 spans 17 residues. The CDR3 DNA sequence: TGTGCCACCAGCAGAGATATAGGGACTAGCGGATACAATGAGCAGTTCTTC. Translating gives CATSRDIGTSGYNEQFF. Complete variable domain (other parts from reference TRBV15 and TRBJ2-1): DAMVIQNPRYQVTQFGKPVTLSCSQTLNHNVMYWYQQKSSQAPKLLFHYYDKDFNNEADTPDNFQSRRPNTSFCFLDIRSPGLGDTAMYLCATSRDIGTSGYNEQFFGPGTRLTVL.

For this clonotype: A clone one base away is much larger, so this may be a read error. The rearrangement uses TRBV3-1 and TRBJ2-3; 8 positions agree with TRBD2. From germline, CDR1 is LGHDT and CDR2 YNNKEL (reference sequence). The CDR3 extends over 18 amino acids. Unmatched junction bases numbered 8, after V lost 0 bases and J lost 0 bases. DNA for the CDR3: TGTGCCAGCAGCCAAGATCTTGGCGGGGGGAGAAGCACAGATACGCAGTATTTT. Its translation is CASSQDLGGGRSTDTQYF.

This chain links TRBV20-1 with TRBJ1-4, with 7 bases aligning to TRBD1. The CDR3 is 14 amino acids. The junction had 10 bases not matched to a gene; V was cut back by 3 bases and J by 9 bases. Looked up from germline, CDR1 is DFQATT and CDR2 is SNEGSKA (reference sequence). This chain's CDR3 is CSASDGTVQKKLFF. As DNA, the CDR3 is TGCAGTGCTAGTGATGGGACAGTTCAGAAAAAACTGTTTTTT.

There are a few counts of this clonotype. The chain has TRBV4-1 and TRBJ1-5; TRBD1 might be the D (5 bases). CDR1 and CDR2 (germline): MGHRA, YSYEKL. CDR3 length: 15 amino acids. V lost 4 bases to trimming and J lost 4 bases, with 14 bases between them. In DNA form, the CDR3 reads TGCGCCAGCAGCCGAGAAGGGACGAAAAATCAGCCCCAGCATTTT. It is translated as CASSREGTKNQPQHF.

CDR3 coding DNA: TGCAGTGCTCCCGTAACGGGGGGTAACTATGGCTACACCTTC. It encodes CSAPVTGGNYGYTF. The chain uses TRBV20-1 and TRBJ1-2, with D possibly matching TRBD1 (5 bases). The CDR3 consists of 14 residues. Trimming took 5 bases from V and 1 from J, leaving 14 bases between them. Per the germline V gene, CDR1 is DFQATT and CDR2 is SNEGSKA (reference sequence).

The V gene is TRBV6-5, the J gene TRBJ2-1; 11 bases line up with TRBD2. Germline V CDR1 and CDR2: MNHEY, SVGAGI. The length of the CDR3 is 13 residues. The V gene end was trimmed by 5 bases and the J gene end by 12 bases; junction bases not matched to a gene: 6. CDR3 sequence reads: CASSVGLAVGQFF. CDR3 nucleotide sequence: TGTGCCAGCAGTGTGGGACTAGCGGTAGGGCAGTTCTTC.

This chain links TRBV6-1 with TRBJ2-5; 14 positions agree with TRBD2. V lost 2 bases, J lost 5 bases, and 7 bases stayed unmatched. The germline gives CDR1 MNHNS, CDR2 SASEGT. The CDR3 length is 17 residues. The CDR3 nucleotides are TGTGCCAGCAGTGAACCGGGACTAGCGGGAGACCGGGAGACCCAGTACTTC. Translating gives CASSEPGLAGDRETQYF.

The chain employs TRBV5-1 and TRBJ2-2, with a tentative D call TRBD1 (6 bases). From germline, CDR1 is SGHRS and CDR2 YFSETQ. The CDR3 length is 13 residues. Trimming left V 4 bases short and J 6 bases short, with 10 bases between. The CDR3 protein is CASSPDRPGELFF. DNA of the CDR3: TGCGCCAGCAGCCCAGACAGGCCCGGGGAGCTGTTTTTT. The variable domain in full, with the rest retrieved from reference TRBV5-1 and TRBJ2-2, is KAGVTQTPRYLIKTRGQQVTLSCSPISGHRSVSWYQQTPGQGLQFLFEYFSETQRNKGNFPGRFSGRQFSNSRSEMNVSTLELGDSALYLCASSPDRPGELFFGEGSRLTVL.